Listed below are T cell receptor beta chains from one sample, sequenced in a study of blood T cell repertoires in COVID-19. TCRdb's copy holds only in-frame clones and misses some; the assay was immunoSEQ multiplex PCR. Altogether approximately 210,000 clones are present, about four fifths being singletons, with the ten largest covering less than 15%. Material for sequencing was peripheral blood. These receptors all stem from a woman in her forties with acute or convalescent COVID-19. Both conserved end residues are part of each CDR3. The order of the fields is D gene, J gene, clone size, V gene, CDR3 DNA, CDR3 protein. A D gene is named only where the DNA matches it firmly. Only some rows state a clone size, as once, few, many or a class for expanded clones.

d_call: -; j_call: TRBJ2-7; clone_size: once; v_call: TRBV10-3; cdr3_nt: TGTGCCATCAGTGAGAACAGGGTGGACGAGCAGTACTTC; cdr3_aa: CAISENRVDEQYF
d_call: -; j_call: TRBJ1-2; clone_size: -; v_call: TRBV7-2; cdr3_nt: TGTGCCAGCAGCTTTCTCGACTATGGCTACACCTTC; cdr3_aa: CASSFLDYGYTF
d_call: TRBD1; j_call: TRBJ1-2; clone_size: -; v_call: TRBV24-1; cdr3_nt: TGTGCCACCAGTGACTTAGACAGGGCCTATGGCTACACCTTC; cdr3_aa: CATSDLDRAYGYTF
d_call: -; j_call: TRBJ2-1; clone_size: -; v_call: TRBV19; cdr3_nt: TGTGCCAGTAGTATAGGCGGGAATGAGCAGTTCTTC; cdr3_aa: CASSIGGNEQFF
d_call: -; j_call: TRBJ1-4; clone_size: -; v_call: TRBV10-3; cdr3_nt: TGTGCCATCAGCGGCGAGGGTGGTAATGAAAAACTGTTTTTT; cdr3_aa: CAISGEGGNEKLFF
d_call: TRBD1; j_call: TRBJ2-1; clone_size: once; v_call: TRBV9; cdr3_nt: TGTGCCAGCAGCGTAAGACAGGGGGCTTGGAATGAGCAGTTCTTC; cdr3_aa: CASSVRQGAWNEQFF
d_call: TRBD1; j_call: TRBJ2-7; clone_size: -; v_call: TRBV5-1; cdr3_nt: TGCGCCAGCAGCTTGGCGGGACAGAGCTCCTACGAGCAGTACTTC; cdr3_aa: CASSLAGQSSYEQYF
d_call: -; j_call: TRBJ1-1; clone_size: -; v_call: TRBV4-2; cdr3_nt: TGTGCCAGCAGCCAAACCAGGGGTCAGGGCACTGAAGCTTTCTTT; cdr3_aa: CASSQTRGQGTEAFF
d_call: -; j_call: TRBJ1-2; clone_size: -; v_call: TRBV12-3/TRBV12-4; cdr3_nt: TGTGCCAGCAGTTTGTCAGGGATCGGCTACACCTTC; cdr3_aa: CASSLSGIGYTF
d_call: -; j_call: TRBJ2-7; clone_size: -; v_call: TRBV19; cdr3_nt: TGTGCCAGTAGTACTTACTTAGACACCTACGAGCAGTACTTC; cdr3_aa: CASSTYLDTYEQYF
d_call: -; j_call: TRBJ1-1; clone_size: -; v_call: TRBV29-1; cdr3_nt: TGCAGCGTGACGGGAGGGATGAACACTGAAGCTTTCTTT; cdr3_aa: CSVTGGMNTEAFF